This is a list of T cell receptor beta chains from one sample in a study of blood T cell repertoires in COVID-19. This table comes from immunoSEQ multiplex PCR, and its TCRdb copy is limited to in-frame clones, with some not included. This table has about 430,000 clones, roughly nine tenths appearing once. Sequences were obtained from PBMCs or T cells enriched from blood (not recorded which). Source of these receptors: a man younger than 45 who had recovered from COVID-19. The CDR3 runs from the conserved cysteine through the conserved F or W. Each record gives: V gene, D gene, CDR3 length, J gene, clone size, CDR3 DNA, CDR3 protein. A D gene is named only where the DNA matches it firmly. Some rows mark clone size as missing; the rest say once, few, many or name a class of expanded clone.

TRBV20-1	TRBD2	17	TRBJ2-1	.	TGCAGTGCTAGTTTAGCGGGAGGGCGGGGGACCTACAATGAGCAGTTCTTC	CSASLAGGRGTYNEQFF
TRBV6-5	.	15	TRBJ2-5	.	TGTGCCAGCAGTTACTCCTCGGCCACCAGGGAGACCCAGTACTTC	CASSYSSATRETQYF
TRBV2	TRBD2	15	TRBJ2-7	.	TGTGCCAGCAGTGAAACGGGACTAGCGGGGAACGAGCAGTACTTC	CASSETGLAGNEQYF
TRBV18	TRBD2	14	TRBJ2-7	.	TGTGCCAGCTCACCACCTAGCGGGCTATACGAGCAGTACTTC	CASSPPSGLYEQYF
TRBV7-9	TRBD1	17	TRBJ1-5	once	TGTGCCAGCAGCTCACATCAGGGACAGGGCTACAATCAGCCCCAGCATTTT	CASSSHQGQGYNQPQHF
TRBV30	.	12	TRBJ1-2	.	TGTGCCTGGAGAATGGGACACTTTGGCTACACCTTC	CAWRMGHFGYTF
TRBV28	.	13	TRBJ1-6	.	TGTGCCAGCAGTTCGGCAGGGGAATCACCCCTCCACTTT	CASSSAGESPLHF
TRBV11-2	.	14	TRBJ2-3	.	TGTGCCAGCAGCTTTAACTCGAACACAGATACGCAGTATTTT	CASSFNSNTDTQYF
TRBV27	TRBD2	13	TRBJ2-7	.	TGTGCCAGCAGCGCGGGGGGGACCTACGAGCAGTACTTC	CASSAGGTYEQYF
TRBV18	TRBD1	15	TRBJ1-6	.	TGTGCCAGCTCACCTTCAGGGGGCGCGAATTCACCCCTCCACTTT	CASSPSGGANSPLHF
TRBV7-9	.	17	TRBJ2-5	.	TGTGCCAGCAGCTTAGGTCATCCCCAGGGGGGTCAAGAGACCCAGTACTTC	CASSLGHPQGGQETQYF
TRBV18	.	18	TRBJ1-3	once	TGTGCCAGCTCAACGAGATCACTTCAGGGCTTGCCTGGAAACACCATATATTTT	CASSTRSLQGLPGNTIYF
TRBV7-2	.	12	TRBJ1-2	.	TGTGCCAGCAGCCTTCCCGACTATGGCTACACCTTC	CASSLPDYGYTF
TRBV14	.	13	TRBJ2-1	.	TGTGCCAGCAGCCAAGTCGTTTACAATGAGCAGTTCTTC	CASSQVVYNEQFF
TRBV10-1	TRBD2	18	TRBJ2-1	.	TGCGCCAGCAGTGAGTCGTTTGGCGGGAGGGCCGTCGACAATGAGCAGTTCTTC	CASSESFGGRAVDNEQFF
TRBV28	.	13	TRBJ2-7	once	TGTGCCAGCAGTTTAGTCGCTCTACGGAGGCAGTACTTC	CASSLVALRRQYF
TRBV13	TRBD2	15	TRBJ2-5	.	TGTGCCAGCAGGCGGACTAGCGGGCACCAAGAGACCCAGTACTTC	CASRRTSGHQETQYF
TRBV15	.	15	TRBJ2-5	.	TGTGCCACCAGCAGAGATCCGGCAGGCCAAGAGACCCAGTACTTC	CATSRDPAGQETQYF
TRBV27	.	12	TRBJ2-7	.	TGTGCCAGCAGTTTAAGGGGTGGCGAGCAGTACTTC	CASSLRGGEQYF
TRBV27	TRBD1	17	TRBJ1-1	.	TGTGCCAGCAGTGCGTACCTGCCGGGACAGGGATCGGGCGGGGCTTTCTTT	CASSAYLPGQGSGGAFF
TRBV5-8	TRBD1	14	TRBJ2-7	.	TGTGCCAGCAGCCCACGGACAGGGGTCTACGAGCAGTACTTC	CASSPRTGVYEQYF
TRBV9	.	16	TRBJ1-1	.	TGTGCCAGCAGCGTAGCCGACGGGAGAGGGAACACTGAAGCTTTCTTT	CASSVADGRGNTEAFF
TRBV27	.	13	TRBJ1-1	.	TGTGCCAGCAGTTTATTAGGGGCTACTGAAGCTTTCTTT	CASSLLGATEAFF
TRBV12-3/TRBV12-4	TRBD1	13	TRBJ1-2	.	TGTGCCAGCAGGAAGACAGGGGACTATGGCTACACCTTC	CASRKTGDYGYTF
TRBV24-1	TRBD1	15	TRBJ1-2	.	TGTGCCACCAGTGATTTTCGGACAGGGAGCTATGGCTACACCTTC	CATSDFRTGSYGYTF
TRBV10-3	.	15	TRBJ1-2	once	TGTGCCATCAGTGTGGAGGGGAAGAATGGCTATGGCTACACCTTC	CAISVEGKNGYGYTF
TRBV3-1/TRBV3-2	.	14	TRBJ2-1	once	TGTGCCAGCAGCCTCCTATCGTCCTACAATGAGCAGTTCTTC	CASSLLSSYNEQFF
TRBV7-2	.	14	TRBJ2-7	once	TGTGCCAGCAGCCCCCGGGAGAGCTCCTACGAGCAGTACTTC	CASSPRESSYEQYF
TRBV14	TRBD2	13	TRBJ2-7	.	TGTGCCAGCAGGGGGGGGAATACCTACGAGCAGTACTTC	CASRGGNTYEQYF
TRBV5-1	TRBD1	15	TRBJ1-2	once	TGCGCCAGCAGCTTGGCCGCGACAGGGGATTATGGCTACACCTTC	CASSLAATGDYGYTF